This TCR beta chain was retrieved from a study of blood T cells in healthy people across ages. This clonotype has at least ten counts. PCR was performed a second time for 7 to 11 cycles using a sample-barcoded 5' primer and a J-beta primer mix. Every sample gave at least 2.5 million paired-end reads containing CDR3. MiXCR was run by TCRdb on the 5' RACE reads, yielding one entry per CDR3 protein. Of hundreds of thousands of distinct CDR3 sequences detected, more than 25% appear once; the ten largest clones hold 15% to 20%. The germline V gene encodes CDR1 SGHRS and CDR2 YFSETQ. This CDR3 has 14 amino acids. Trimming at V came to 4 bases and at J to 7 bases, leaving 10 bases not matched to a gene.

The chain couples TRBV5-1 to TRBJ2-5, with 7 bases that match TRBD1. The sequenced sample consisted of blood. This sequence originates from a woman aged 80 or over in good health. DNA for the CDR3: TGCGCCAGCAGCATCATGGACAGGCCCAGGACCCAGTACTTC. Translated, it gives CASSIMDRPRTQYF.